The 15 T cell receptor beta chains below all came from one sample that was sequenced in a study of beta chain features in type 1 diabetes. Expressed TCRB transcripts were sequenced because the isolated RNA had all been reverse transcribed beforehand. Generated by immunoSEQ multiplex PCR, the TCRdb table keeps only in-frame clones and is missing some. The sample consists of 810,000 or so clones, about a sixth of them appearing once. The sample consisted of naive CD4+ T cells from blood. These receptors came from a woman aged 18-29 years in good health.

This clone was seen only a few times. The chain has TRBV7-9 and TRBJ2-4; tentative D call: TRBD2 (5 bases). The CDR3 has 15 residues. Germline V lookup: CDR1 SEHNR, CDR2 FQNEAQ (reference sequence). V was pared by 1 base and J by 0 bases, with 7 bases between. The CDR3 loop is CASSLGTVAKNIQYF. CDR3 coding DNA: TGTGCCAGCAGCTTAGGGACTGTAGCCAAAAACATTCAGTACTTC.

The chain joins TRBV11-1 to TRBJ2-1; perhaps TRBD1 as D (5 bases). This CDR3 region has 12 residues. Germline CDR1 reads SGHAT; CDR2 reads FQDESV (reference sequence). Trimming took off 1 base at V and 8 bases at J, with 6 bases between the two ends. CDR3 sequence (DNA): TGTGCCAGCAGCTTAGTGGGGCATGAGCAGTTCTTC. Amino acids: CASSLVGHEQFF. The full variable domain, completed using reference TRBV11-1 and TRBJ2-1, is EAEVAQSPRYKITEKSQAVAFWCDPISGHATLYWYRQILGQGPELLVQFQDESVVDDSQLPKDRFSAERLKGVDSTLKIQPAELGDSAMYLCASSLVGHEQFFGPGTRLTVL.

This clone was observed a handful of times. The V gene is TRBV18, the J gene TRBJ2-3, with D perhaps matching TRBD1 (6 bases). V gave up 2 bases and J gave up 1 base, with 13 bases separating them. The CDR3 has 16 amino acids. Germline V lookup: CDR1 KGHSH, CDR2 LQKENI. For the CDR3, the DNA is TGTGCCAGCTCACCAAGAGACAGGTTTGGCACAGATACGCAGTATTTT. Translated, it gives CASSPRDRFGTDTQYF.

The J gene is TRBJ2-3, the V gene TRBV15; perhaps D is TRBD1 or TRBD2 (5 bases each). CDR3 length: 14 residues. From germline, CDR1 is LNHNV and CDR2 YYDKDF (reference sequence). The ends were cut back, 5 bases at V and 2 bases at J, with 11 bases in the middle. The CDR3 coding sequence is TGTGCCACCAGCGGGACCACCTTCACAGATACGCAGTATTTT. This codes for CATSGTTFTDTQYF.

This clone has just a few counts. This chain joins TRBV5-6 and TRBJ1-2; D not resolved. The CDR3 contains 18 residues. The germline gives CDR1 SGHDT, CDR2 YYEEEE. Trimming cost V 4 bases and J 3 bases, with 25 bases left between them. Here the CDR3 DNA reads TGTGCCAGCAGCCCACAAGGGTATTGGGGATTGCCGCACTATGGCTACACCTTC. Residues: CASSPQGYWGLPHYGYTF.

J is TRBJ1-4 and V is TRBV6-5; 8 positions agree with TRBD1. CDR1 and CDR2 from the germline V gene are MNHEY and SVGAGI. Trimming cost V 5 bases and J 8 bases; bases outside gene matches: 7. The CDR3 consists of 14 residues. In DNA form, the CDR3 reads TGTGCCAGCAGTCCCGACAGGGGAGGAGAAAAACTGTTTTTT. Translating it yields CASSPDRGGEKLFF.

The rearrangement links TRBV6-6 to TRBJ2-3; TRBD1 aligns across 7 bases. V dropped 2 bases and J dropped 1; count of bases not matched to a gene: 3. Germline CDR1 is MNHNY and CDR2 is SVGAGI (reference sequence). CDR3 length: 15 amino acids. CDR3 in amino acids: CASSYGTDRTDTQYF. In nucleotides, the CDR3 is TGTGCCAGCAGTTACGGGACAGACCGCACAGATACGCAGTATTTT.

The rearrangement joins TRBV5-1 to TRBJ1-1; 7 bases align to TRBD1. Looked up from germline, CDR1 is SGHRS and CDR2 is YFSETQ. This CDR3 is 11 amino acids long. J lost 8 bases, V lost 6 bases, and 4 bases had no gene match. The CDR3 here is CASNGDSEAFF. DNA for the CDR3: TGCGCCAGCAACGGGGACAGCGAAGCTTTCTTT.

This clone came up a few times. This rearrangement joins TRBV6-5 to TRBJ2-5, with D perhaps TRBD1 (6 bases). Germline V gene lookup returns CDR1 MNHEY and CDR2 SVGAGI. The CDR3 contains 14 residues. Trimming removed 2 bases from V and 1 base from J, with 8 bases in between. The CDR3 DNA sequence: TGTGCCAGCAGTTACGGACAGACCCAAGAGACCCAGTACTTC. This sequence encodes CASSYGQTQETQYF.

In this sample, this clone turned up once. At one of its ends the junction is not consistent with the germline gene, which may arise from a read error. The chain combines TRBV18 with TRBJ2-7; TRBD1 matches 9 bases. Germline lookup yields CDR1 KGHSH and CDR2 LQKENI. CDR3 length: 14 amino acids. The CDR3 coding sequence is TGTGCCAGGTCACCCCGGGACAGGGTCTACGAGCAGTACTTC. Amino acids: CARSPRDRVYEQYF. The full variable domain, in which reference TRBV18 and TRBJ2-7 provide the parts outside the CDR3, is NAGVMQNPRHLVRRRGQEARLRCSPMKGHSHVYWYRQLPEEGLKFMVYLQKENIIDESGMPKERFSAEFPKEGPSILRIQQVVRGDSAAYFCARSPRDRVYEQYFGPGTRLTVT.

This clone was seen a handful of times. The V call is TRBV5-1, the J call TRBJ2-3; 9 bases are a match to TRBD1. V gave up 2 bases and J gave up 0 bases; unmatched junction bases: 4. The CDR3 is 16 residues long. Germline V gene lookup returns CDR1 SGHRS and CDR2 YFSETQ. The CDR3 DNA reads TGCGCCAGCAGCTTTGGGGACAGGGTGAGCACAGATACGCAGTATTTT. It specifies CASSFGDRVSTDTQYF.

This clone was detected a few times. J is TRBJ2-7 and V is TRBV7-2, with 9 bases lining up with TRBD1. With V trimmed by 5 bases and J by 0 bases, 5 bases remained unmatched. Looked up from germline, CDR1 is SGHTA and CDR2 is FQGNSA. The CDR3 covers 15 residues. The CDR3 sequence is CASSATGGFSYEQYF. DNA of the CDR3: TGTGCCAGCAGCGCCACAGGGGGCTTCTCCTACGAGCAGTACTTC.

V usage is TRBV7-3 and J usage is TRBJ2-2, with 8 bases fitting TRBD1. This CDR3 spans 14 amino acids. Germline V gene lookup returns CDR1 SGHTA and CDR2 FQGTGA. J lost 6 bases, V lost 5 bases, and 5 bases had no gene match. CDR3 coding DNA: TGTGCCAGCAGCGACGACAGGGGTCCCGGGGAGCTGTTTTTT. It codes for CASSDDRGPGELFF.

The chain recombines TRBV9 with TRBJ2-2; 7 bases align to TRBD2. V dropped 3 bases and J dropped 3; count of bases not matched to a gene: 8. There are 16 residues in the CDR3. Looked up from germline, CDR1 is SGDLS and CDR2 is YYNGEE. In DNA form, the CDR3 reads TGTGCCAGCAGCGCAAATGGACTAGTTTACACCGGGGAGCTGTTTTTT. Translated: CASSANGLVYTGELFF.

This clone was detected a few times. The chain joins TRBV19 to TRBJ2-1; the D is unclear. The V gene lost 1 base and the J gene lost 6 bases, with 4 bases spanning the gap. The CDR3 is made up of 12 amino acids. The germline V gene has CDR1 LNHDA and CDR2 SQIVND (reference sequence). CDR3 residues: CASSIGVNEQFF. In DNA form, the CDR3 reads TGTGCCAGTAGTATAGGTGTCAATGAGCAGTTCTTC.